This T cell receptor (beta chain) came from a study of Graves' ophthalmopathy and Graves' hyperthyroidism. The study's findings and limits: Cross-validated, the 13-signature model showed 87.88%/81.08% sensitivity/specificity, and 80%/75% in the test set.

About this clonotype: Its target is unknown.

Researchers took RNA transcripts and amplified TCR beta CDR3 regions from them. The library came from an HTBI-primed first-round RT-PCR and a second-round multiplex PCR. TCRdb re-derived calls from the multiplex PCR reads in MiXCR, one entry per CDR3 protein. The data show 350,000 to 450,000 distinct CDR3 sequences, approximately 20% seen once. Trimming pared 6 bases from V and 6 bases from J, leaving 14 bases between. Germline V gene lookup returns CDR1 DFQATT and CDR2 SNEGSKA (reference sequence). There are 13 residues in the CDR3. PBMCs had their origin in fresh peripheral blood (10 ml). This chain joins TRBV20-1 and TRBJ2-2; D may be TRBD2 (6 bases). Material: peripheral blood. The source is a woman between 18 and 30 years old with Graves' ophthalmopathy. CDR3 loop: CSANPREAGELFF. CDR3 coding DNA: TGCAGTGCAAACCCCAGGGAGGCCGGGGAGCTGTTTTTT.